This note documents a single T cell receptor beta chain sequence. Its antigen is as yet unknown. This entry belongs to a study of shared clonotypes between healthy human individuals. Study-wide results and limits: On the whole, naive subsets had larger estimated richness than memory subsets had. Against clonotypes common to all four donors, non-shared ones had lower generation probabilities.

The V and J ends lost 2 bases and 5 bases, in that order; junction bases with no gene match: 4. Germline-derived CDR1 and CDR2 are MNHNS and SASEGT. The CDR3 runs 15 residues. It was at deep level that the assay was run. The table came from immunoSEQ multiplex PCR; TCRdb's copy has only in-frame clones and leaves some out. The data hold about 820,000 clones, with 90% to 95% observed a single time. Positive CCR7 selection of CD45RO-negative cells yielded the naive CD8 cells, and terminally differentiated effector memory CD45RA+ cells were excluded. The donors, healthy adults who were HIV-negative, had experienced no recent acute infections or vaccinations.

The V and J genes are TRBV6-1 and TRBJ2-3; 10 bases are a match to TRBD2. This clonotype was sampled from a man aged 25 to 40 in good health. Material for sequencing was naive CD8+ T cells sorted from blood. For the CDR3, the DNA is TGTGCCAGCAGTGAATTGAGCGGGAGGGGAGATACGCAGTATTTT. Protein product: CASSELSGRGDTQYF.